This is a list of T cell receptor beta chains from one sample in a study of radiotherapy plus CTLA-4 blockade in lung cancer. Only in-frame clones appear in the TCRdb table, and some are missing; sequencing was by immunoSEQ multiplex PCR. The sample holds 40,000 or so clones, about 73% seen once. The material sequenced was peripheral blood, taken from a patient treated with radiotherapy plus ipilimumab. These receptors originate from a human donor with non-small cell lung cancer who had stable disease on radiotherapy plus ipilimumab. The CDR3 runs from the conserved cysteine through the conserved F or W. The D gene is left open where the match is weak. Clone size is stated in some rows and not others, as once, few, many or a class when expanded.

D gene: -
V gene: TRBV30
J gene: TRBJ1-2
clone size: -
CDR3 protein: CAWSWQGGGYTF
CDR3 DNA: TGTGCCTGGAGCTGGCAGGGTGGGGGCTACACCTTC

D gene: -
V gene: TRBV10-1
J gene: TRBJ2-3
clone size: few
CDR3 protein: CATGTPHTDTQYF
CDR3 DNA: TGCGCCACCGGGACTCCGCACACAGATACGCAGTATTTT

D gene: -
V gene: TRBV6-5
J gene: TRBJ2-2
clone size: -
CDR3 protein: CASIRTYANTGELFF
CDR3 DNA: TGTGCCAGCATAAGGACATACGCGAACACCGGGGAGCTGTTTTTT

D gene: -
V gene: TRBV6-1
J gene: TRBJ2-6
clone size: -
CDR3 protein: CASSEVQVTGSGANVLTF
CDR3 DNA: TGTGCCAGCAGTGAAGTACAAGTGACAGGCTCTGGGGCCAACGTCCTGACTTTC

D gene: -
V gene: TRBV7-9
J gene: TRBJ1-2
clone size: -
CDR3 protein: CASSLVNNGYTF
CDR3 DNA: TGTGCCAGCAGCTTAGTAAACAATGGCTACACCTTC

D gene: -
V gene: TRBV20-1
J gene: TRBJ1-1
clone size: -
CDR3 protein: CSSTLNTEAFF
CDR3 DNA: TGCAGTTCCACCCTGAACACTGAAGCTTTCTTT

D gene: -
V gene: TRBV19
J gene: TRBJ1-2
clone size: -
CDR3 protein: CASRPFHFGGDYGYTF
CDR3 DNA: TGTGCCAGTAGGCCATTCCATTTCGGGGGAGACTATGGCTACACCTTC

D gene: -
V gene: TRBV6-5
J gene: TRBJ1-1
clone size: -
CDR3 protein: CASQMNTEAFF
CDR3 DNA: TGTGCCAGTCAAATGAACACTGAAGCTTTCTTT

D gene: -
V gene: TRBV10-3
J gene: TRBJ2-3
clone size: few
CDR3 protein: CAITDPTVSTDTQYF
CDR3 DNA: TGTGCCATCACCGACCCCACAGTTAGCACAGATACGCAGTATTTT

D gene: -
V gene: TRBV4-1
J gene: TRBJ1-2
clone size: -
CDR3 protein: CASSEGAVGYTF
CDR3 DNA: TGCGCCAGCAGTGAGGGCGCGGTTGGCTACACCTTC

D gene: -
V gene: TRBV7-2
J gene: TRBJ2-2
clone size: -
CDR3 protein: CASSPRTKGMNTGELFF
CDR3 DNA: TGTGCCAGCAGCCCCCGGACTAAAGGGATGAACACCGGGGAGCTGTTTTTT

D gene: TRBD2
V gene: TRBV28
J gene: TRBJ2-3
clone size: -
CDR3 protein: CASSFAGGPGFTQYF
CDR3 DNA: TGTGCCAGCAGTTTCGCGGGGGGCCCGGGTTTTACGCAGTATTTT

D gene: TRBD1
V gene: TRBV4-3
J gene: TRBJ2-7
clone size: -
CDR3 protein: CASSQATGTGGSSSYEQYF
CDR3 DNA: TGCGCCAGCAGCCAAGCCACCGGGACAGGGGGCTCAAGCTCCTACGAGCAGTACTTC

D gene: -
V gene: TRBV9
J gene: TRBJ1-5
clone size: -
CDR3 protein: CASSVEINQPQHF
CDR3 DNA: TGTGCCAGCAGCGTAGAGATCAATCAGCCCCAGCATTTT

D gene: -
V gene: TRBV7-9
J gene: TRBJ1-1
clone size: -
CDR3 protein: CASSLRELNTEAFF
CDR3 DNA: TGTGCCAGCAGCTTACGGGAGTTGAACACTGAAGCTTTCTTT

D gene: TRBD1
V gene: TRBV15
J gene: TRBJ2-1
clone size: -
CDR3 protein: CATSRGTGAPRIEQFF
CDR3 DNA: TGTGCCACCAGCAGAGGGACAGGGGCCCCCAGGATTGAGCAGTTCTTC